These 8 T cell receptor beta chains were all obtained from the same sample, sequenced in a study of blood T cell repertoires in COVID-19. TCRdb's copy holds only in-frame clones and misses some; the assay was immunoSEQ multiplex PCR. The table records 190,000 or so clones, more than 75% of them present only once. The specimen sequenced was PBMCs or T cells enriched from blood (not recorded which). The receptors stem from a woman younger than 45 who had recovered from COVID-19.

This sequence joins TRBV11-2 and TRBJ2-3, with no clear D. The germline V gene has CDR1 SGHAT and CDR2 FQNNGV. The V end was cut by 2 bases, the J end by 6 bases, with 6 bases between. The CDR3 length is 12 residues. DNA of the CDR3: TGTGCCAGCAGCTTACGGTCGGATACGCAGTATTTT. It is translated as CASSLRSDTQYF.

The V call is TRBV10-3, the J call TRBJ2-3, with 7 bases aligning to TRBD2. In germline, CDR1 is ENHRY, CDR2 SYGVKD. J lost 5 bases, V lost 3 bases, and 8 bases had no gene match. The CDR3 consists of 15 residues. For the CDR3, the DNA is TGTGCCATCAGTGATTCGCGGGAGCTGTTAGATACGCAGTATTTT. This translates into CAISDSRELLDTQYF.

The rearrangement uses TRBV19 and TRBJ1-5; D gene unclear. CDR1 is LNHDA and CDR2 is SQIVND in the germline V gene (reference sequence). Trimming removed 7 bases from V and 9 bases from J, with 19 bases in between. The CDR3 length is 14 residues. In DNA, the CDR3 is TGTGCCAGTACCAATCGACAATCCCCTACGCCCCAGCATTTT. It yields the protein CASTNRQSPTPQHF.

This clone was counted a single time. The CDR3 sequence is CGTLAGQTYEQYF. CDR3 nucleotide sequence: TGTGGGACCCTAGCGGGACAAACCTACGAGCAGTACTTC. The chain is built from TRBV25-1 and TRBJ2-7, with TRBD2 identical over 9 bases. This CDR3 comprises 13 residues. From germline, CDR1 is MGHDK and CDR2 SYGVNS.

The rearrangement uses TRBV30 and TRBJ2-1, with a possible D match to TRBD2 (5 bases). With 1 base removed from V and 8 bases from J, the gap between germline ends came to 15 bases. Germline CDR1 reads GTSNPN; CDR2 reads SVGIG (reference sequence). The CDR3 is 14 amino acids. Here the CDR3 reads CAWSEDFRGYEQFF. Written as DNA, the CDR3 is TGTGCCTGGAGTGAGGACTTCCGAGGCTATGAGCAGTTCTTC.

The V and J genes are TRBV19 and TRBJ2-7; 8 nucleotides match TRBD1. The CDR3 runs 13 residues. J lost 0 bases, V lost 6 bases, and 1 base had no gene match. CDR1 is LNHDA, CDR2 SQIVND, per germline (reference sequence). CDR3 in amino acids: CASRQGASYEQYF. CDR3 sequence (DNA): TGTGCCAGTAGGCAGGGGGCCTCCTACGAGCAGTACTTC.

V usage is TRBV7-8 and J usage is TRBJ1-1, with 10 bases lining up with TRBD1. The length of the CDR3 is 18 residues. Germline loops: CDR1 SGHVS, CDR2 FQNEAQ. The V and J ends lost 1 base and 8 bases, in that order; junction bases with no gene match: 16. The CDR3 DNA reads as TGTGCCAGCAGCTTAGATACCCGACAGGGGGCATCAGCGCGAGAAGCTTTCTTT. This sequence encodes CASSLDTRQGASAREAFF. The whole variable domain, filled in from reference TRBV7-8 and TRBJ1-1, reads GAGVSQSPRYKVAKRGQDVALRCDPISGHVSLFWYQQALGQGPEFLTYFQNEAQLDKSGLPSDRFFAERPEGSVSTLKIQRTQQEDSAVYLCASSLDTRQGASAREAFFGQGTRLTVV.

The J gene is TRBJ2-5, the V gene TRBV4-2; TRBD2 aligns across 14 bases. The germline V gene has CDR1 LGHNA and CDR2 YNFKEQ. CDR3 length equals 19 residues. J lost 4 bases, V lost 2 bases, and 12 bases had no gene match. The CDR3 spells CASSQPRGTSGSKGETQYF. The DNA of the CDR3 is TGTGCCAGCAGCCAACCTAGGGGGACTAGCGGGAGTAAGGGAGAGACCCAGTACTTC.